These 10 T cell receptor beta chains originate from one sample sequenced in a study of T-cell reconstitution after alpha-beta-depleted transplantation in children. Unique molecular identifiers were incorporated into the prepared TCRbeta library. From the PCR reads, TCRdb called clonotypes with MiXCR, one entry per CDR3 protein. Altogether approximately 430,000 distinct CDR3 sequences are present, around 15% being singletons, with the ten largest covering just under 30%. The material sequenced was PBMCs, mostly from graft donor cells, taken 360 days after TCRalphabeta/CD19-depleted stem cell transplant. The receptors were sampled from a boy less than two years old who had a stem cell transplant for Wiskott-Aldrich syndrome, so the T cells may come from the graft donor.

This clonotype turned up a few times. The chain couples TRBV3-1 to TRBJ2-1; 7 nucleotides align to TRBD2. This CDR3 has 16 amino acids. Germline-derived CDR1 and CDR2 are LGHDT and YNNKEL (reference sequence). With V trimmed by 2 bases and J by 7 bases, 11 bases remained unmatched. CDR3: CASSQPRLAEGNEQFF. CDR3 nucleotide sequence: TGTGCCAGCAGCCAACCCCGACTAGCAGAGGGGAATGAGCAGTTCTTC.

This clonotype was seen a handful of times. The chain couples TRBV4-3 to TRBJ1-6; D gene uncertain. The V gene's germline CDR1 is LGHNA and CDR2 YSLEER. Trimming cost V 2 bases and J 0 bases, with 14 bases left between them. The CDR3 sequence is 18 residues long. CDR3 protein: CASSQHTLSSSYNSPLHF. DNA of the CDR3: TGCGCCAGCAGCCAACACACCCTTTCGAGCTCCTATAATTCACCCCTCCACTTT.

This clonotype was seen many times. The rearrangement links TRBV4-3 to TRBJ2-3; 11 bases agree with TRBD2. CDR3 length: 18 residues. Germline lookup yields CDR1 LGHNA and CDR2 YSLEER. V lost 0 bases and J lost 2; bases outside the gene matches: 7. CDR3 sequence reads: CASSQDSLAGGITDTQYF. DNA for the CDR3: TGCGCCAGCAGCCAAGACAGTCTAGCGGGAGGTATCACAGATACGCAGTATTTT.

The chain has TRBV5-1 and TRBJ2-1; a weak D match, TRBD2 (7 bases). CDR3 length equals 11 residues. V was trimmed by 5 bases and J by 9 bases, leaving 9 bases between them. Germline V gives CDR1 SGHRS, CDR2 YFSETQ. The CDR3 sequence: CASRGGLEQFF. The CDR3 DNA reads TGCGCCAGCAGGGGGGGGCTTGAGCAGTTCTTC. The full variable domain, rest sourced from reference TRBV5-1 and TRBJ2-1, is KAGVTQTPRYLIKTRGQQVTLSCSPISGHRSVSWYQQTPGQGLQFLFEYFSETQRNKGNFPGRFSGRQFSNSRSEMNVSTLELGDSALYLCASRGGLEQFFGPGTRLTVL.

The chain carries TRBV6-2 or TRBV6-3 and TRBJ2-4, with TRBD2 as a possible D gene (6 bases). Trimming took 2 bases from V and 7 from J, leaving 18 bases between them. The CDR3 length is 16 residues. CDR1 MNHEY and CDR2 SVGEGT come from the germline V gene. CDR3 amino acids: CASSYTPTRRVNIQYF. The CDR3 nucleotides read TGTGCCAGCAGTTACACTCCGACCCGGAGGGTGAACATTCAGTACTTC.

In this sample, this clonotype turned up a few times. CDR3 DNA sequence: TGTGCCAGCAGCAACAGCTATAGCACAGATACGCAGTATTTT. Residues: CASSNSYSTDTQYF. V and J are TRBV7-2 and TRBJ2-3, with D hard to call. Germline V CDR1 and CDR2: SGHTA, FQGNSA. This CDR3 has 14 residues. The V gene lost 5 bases and the J gene lost 0 bases, with 9 bases spanning the gap.

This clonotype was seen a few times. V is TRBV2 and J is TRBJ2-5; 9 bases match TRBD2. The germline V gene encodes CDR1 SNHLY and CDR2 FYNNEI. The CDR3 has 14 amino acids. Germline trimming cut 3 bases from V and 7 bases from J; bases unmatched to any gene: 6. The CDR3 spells CASSDGSGGGTQYF. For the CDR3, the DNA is TGTGCCAGCAGTGATGGTAGCGGGGGTGGGACCCAGTACTTC.

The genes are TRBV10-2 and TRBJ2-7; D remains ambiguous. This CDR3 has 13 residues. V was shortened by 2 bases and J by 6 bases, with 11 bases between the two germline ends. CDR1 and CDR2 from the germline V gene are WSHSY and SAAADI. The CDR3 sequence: CASSELKTGEQYF. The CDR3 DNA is TGCGCCAGCAGTGAGCTTAAGACGGGCGAGCAGTACTTC.

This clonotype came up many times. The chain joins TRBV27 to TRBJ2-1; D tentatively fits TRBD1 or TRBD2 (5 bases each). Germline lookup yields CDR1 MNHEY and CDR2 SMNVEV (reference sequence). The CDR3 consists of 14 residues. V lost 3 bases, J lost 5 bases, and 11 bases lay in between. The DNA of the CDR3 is TGTGCCAGCAGTTTGAGGGGACCACACAATGAGCAGTTCTTC. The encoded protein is CASSLRGPHNEQFF.

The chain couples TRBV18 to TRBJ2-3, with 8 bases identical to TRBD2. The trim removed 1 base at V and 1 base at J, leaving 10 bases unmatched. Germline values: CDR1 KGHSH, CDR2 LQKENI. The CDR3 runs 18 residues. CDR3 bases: TGTGCCAGCTCACCACAAAGCCAAGGACTAGCTCGCACAGATACGCAGTATTTT. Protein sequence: CASSPQSQGLARTDTQYF.